This T cell receptor beta chain was sequenced for a study of T-cell reconstitution after alpha-beta-depleted transplantation in children (dated by TCRdb to the mid-2010s). Regarding the complete study: The study quantitatively tracked T-cell immune reconstitution after TCRalphabeta/CD19-depleted allogeneic hematopoietic cell transplantation in children using TCR repertoire profiling.

The library was made by PCR. Instrument on record: Illumina HiSeq 2500. Molecular barcoding was employed in the preparation of TCR libraries, with unique molecular identifiers being used to normalize TCRbeta repertoire quantification. The public sequencing data were trimmed at Q25 with fastp and processed into clonotypes with MiXCR by TCRdb, which kept only in-frame beta chains. Records with the same CDR3 protein are collapsed into one entry carrying the most frequent genes and DNA. The sample profile shows nearly 550,000 distinct CDR3 sequences; roughly 18% of them were found once. Around 3.3% of the sample is taken by the ten largest. Of note for this clonotype: It lacks a known antigen. It has no much larger one-base neighbor in the sample; base qualities were not kept.

Taken from cysteine to phenylalanine, the CDR3 has 15 residues. Solely the CDR3 DNA is kept, with 45 bases framed from the first base. Cut back by 0 bases and 4 bases, the V and J ends lie 10 bases apart. CDR1 is given as MGHRA and CDR2 as YSYEKL, both from the germline V gene. The sequence joins TRBV4-1 to TRBJ1-5; no D segment can be confidently identified. This clonotype was sampled from a human donor who donated a stem cell graft to a child with acute lymphoblastic leukemia. The sequences come from PBMCs from the stem cell graft donor, collected from the stem cell graft. Here the CDR3 is given as CASSQDGGPNQPQHF. Here is the DNA: TGCGCCAGCAGCCAAGATGGCGGTCCTAATCAGCCCCAGCATTTT.